This TCR beta chain is drawn from a study of technical replicates of blood from a few donors. This table comes from immunoSEQ multiplex PCR, and its TCRdb copy is limited to in-frame clones, with some not included. There are tens of thousands of clones in the sample; 86% occur only once, and 5.1% lies in the top ten. The V and J ends lost 8 bases and 4 bases, in that order; junction bases with no gene match: 4. Germline assignment: CDR1 ENHRY and CDR2 SYGVKD. The CDR3 is made up of 12 amino acids. The rearrangement uses TRBV10-3 and TRBJ2-7; 8 positions agree with TRBD2. Specimen: PBMCs. The source is a human donor in good health. Some clones in this sample may be carry-over from other donors' samples. The CDR3 nucleotides are TGTGCCATCTCAGCTAGCGGGTACGAGCAGTACTTC. Translated, it gives CAISASGYEQYF.